These 23 T cell receptor beta chains were all obtained from the same sample, sequenced in a study of T-cell reconstitution after alpha-beta-depleted transplantation in children. Library preparation (for TCRbeta) was performed with unique molecular identifiers. MiXCR was run by TCRdb on the PCR reads, yielding one entry per CDR3 protein. The repertoire includes fewer than 95,000 distinct CDR3 sequences, less than 15% of them detected once, and over 11% sits in the top ten. This sample comprised PBMCs from the stem cell graft donor, obtained from the stem cell graft. The receptors shown here come from a human donor who donated a stem cell graft to a child with inherited bone marrow failure.

The table lists this clonotype with a few counts. The rearrangement links TRBV28 to TRBJ2-3; TRBD1 is a possible D gene (6 bases). The CDR3 has 15 residues. V gave up 4 bases and J gave up 1 base, with 12 bases separating them. Germline CDR1 is MDHEN and CDR2 is SYDVKM. CDR3: CASSSDSLGTDTQYF. The CDR3 DNA reads as TGTGCCAGCAGTTCGGACAGCTTGGGCACAGATACGCAGTATTTT.

The chain is built from TRBV10-3 and TRBJ1-2; 8 positions agree with TRBD1. Losses at the gene ends were 2 bases for V and 8 bases for J; bases not matched to a gene: 4. Germline V gives CDR1 ENHRY, CDR2 SYGVKD. The CDR3 totals 13 residues. The CDR3 coding sequence is TGTGCCATCAGTGAGGACAGGGGATTCGGCTACACCTTC. This translates into CAISEDRGFGYTF.

This clonotype came up many times. This rearrangement joins TRBV20-1 to TRBJ1-4, with unresolved D. The germline gives CDR1 DFQATT, CDR2 SNEGSKA (reference sequence). The CDR3 consists of 11 residues. V was pared by 1 base and J by 8 bases, with 5 bases between. CDR3 in DNA: TGCAGTGCTAGAGTACAAGAAAAACTGTTTTTT. Its translation: CSARVQEKLFF.

This clonotype showed up many times. V is TRBV5-1 and J is TRBJ1-1; D unresolved. This CDR3 spans 13 amino acids. The germline V gene encodes CDR1 SGHRS and CDR2 YFSETQ. V was clipped by 6 bases and J by 0 bases, with 9 bases between them. In DNA, the CDR3 is TGCGCCAGCACCGACAAGCTGAACACTGAAGCTTTCTTT. Translating it yields CASTDKLNTEAFF. Full variable domain (rest looked up from reference TRBV5-1 and TRBJ1-1): KAGVTQTPRYLIKTRGQQVTLSCSPISGHRSVSWYQQTPGQGLQFLFEYFSETQRNKGNFPGRFSGRQFSNSRSEMNVSTLELGDSALYLCASTDKLNTEAFFGQGTRLTVV.

This clonotype was counted ten times or more. This chain links TRBV5-1 with TRBJ2-5; D gene uncertain. Germline CDR1 SGHRS, CDR2 YFSETQ. This CDR3 is built from 12 residues. V lost 1 base, J lost 1 base, and 2 bases lay in between. CDR3 loop: CASSLSQETQYF. For the CDR3, the DNA is TGCGCCAGCAGCTTGTCCCAAGAGACCCAGTACTTC. The variable domain in full, completed from reference TRBV5-1 and TRBJ2-5, reads KAGVTQTPRYLIKTRGQQVTLSCSPISGHRSVSWYQQTPGQGLQFLFEYFSETQRNKGNFPGRFSGRQFSNSRSEMNVSTLELGDSALYLCASSLSQETQYFGPGTRLLVL.

This clonotype has just a few counts. V and J are TRBV7-2 and TRBJ1-5; 8 bases agree with TRBD1. CDR1 and CDR2 (germline): SGHTA, FQGNSA. The V gene end was trimmed by 3 bases and the J gene end by 3 bases; junction bases not matched to a gene: 4. This CDR3 region has 15 residues. As DNA, the CDR3 is TGTGCCAGCAGCTTGAGGGACAGGCTCAATCAGCCCCAGCATTTT. It translates to CASSLRDRLNQPQHF.

There are many counts of this clonotype. The J gene is TRBJ1-2, the V gene TRBV20-1; perhaps TRBD1 as D (6 bases). The V end was cut by 3 bases, the J end by 6 bases, with 17 bases between. The germline V gene encodes CDR1 DFQATT and CDR2 SNEGSKA (reference sequence). This CDR3 is 14 amino acids long. CDR3 sequence (DNA): TGCAGTGCTAGTCCCAGGGGACTTTGGGATGGCTACACCTTC. It translates to CSASPRGLWDGYTF.

This rearrangement joins TRBV11-1 to TRBJ2-1; 7 bases are shared with TRBD1. The CDR3 is made up of 15 amino acids. CDR1 is SGHAT and CDR2 is FQDESV in the germline V gene (reference sequence). The trim removed 3 bases at V and 0 bases at J, leaving 2 bases unmatched. In nucleotides, the CDR3 is TGTGCCAGCAGCTTGCACAGGGGCTCCTACAATGAGCAGTTCTTC. As protein: CASSLHRGSYNEQFF.

This clonotype came up many times. The genes are TRBV28 and TRBJ2-3; the D gene is possibly TRBD1 (6 bases). Per the germline V gene, CDR1 is MDHEN and CDR2 is SYDVKM. The CDR3 length is 13 residues. Deletions cut 5 bases from V and 5 bases from J, with 11 bases between. The CDR3: CASSPQQGDTQYF. The DNA of the CDR3 is TGTGCCAGCAGTCCACAACAGGGAGATACGCAGTATTTT.

This clonotype showed up many times. The rearrangement joins TRBV7-2 to TRBJ2-1, with unresolved D. In germline, CDR1 is SGHTA, CDR2 FQGNSA. Trimming stripped 3 bases from V and 9 bases from J, with 3 bases between. The CDR3 loop spans 10 amino acids. The CDR3 is CASSFGEQFF. The CDR3 bases are TGTGCCAGCAGCTTTGGTGAGCAGTTCTTC.

In this sample, this clonotype turned up many times. J is TRBJ2-2 and V is TRBV9; D is unresolved. Looked up from germline, CDR1 is SGDLS and CDR2 is YYNGEE. The CDR3 spans 15 residues. Trimming took 0 bases from V and 2 from J, leaving 8 bases between them. CDR3 DNA sequence: TGTGCCAGCAGCGTAGGGGTCGTCAACACCGGGGAGCTGTTTTTT. This gives the protein CASSVGVVNTGELFF.

This clonotype has a count of ten or more. The V call is TRBV5-1, the J call TRBJ2-5; the D is unclear. Looked up from germline, CDR1 is SGHRS and CDR2 is YFSETQ. Trimming pared 0 bases from V and 1 base from J, leaving 7 bases between. The length of the CDR3 is 14 residues. The CDR3 coding sequence is TGCGCCAGCAGCTTGGTCGGGTCCCAAGAGACCCAGTACTTC. Translating gives CASSLVGSQETQYF.

Ten or more counts support this clonotype. The chain joins TRBV11-2 to TRBJ2-3, with 10 bases lining up with TRBD2. Trimming took 2 bases from V and 4 from J; bases not matched to a gene: 6. Germline CDR1 reads SGHAT; CDR2 reads FQNNGV. CDR3 length: 16 residues. CDR3 sequence reads: CASSLFWSGRADTQYF. The CDR3 bases are TGTGCCAGCAGCTTATTTTGGAGCGGGAGGGCAGATACGCAGTATTTT. Complete variable domain (other parts from reference TRBV11-2 and TRBJ2-3): EAGVAQSPRYKIIEKRQSVAFWCNPISGHATLYWYQQILGQGPKLLIQFQNNGVVDDSQLPKDRFSAERLKGVDSTLKIQPAKLEDSAVYLCASSLFWSGRADTQYFGPGTRLTVL.

At least ten counts were recorded for this clonotype. The chain combines TRBV5-1 with TRBJ1-4, with unresolved D. Trimming stripped 4 bases from V and 6 bases from J, with 13 bases between. CDR3 size: 14 residues. CDR1 is SGHRS, CDR2 YFSETQ, per germline. CDR3 coding DNA: TGCGCCAGCAGCAGCGGGCCTATGGATGAAAAACTGTTTTTT. It is translated as CASSSGPMDEKLFF.

In this sample, this clonotype turned up many times. The chain combines TRBV19 with TRBJ2-3; 7 bases agree with TRBD1. The germline V gene encodes CDR1 LNHDA and CDR2 SQIVND (reference sequence). V trimming: 6 bases; J trimming: 2 bases; junction bases outside the gene matches: 8. The CDR3 extends over 15 amino acids. CDR3 in DNA: TGTGCCAGTAGCCCCATCGACAGGGACACAGATACGCAGTATTTT. Translation: CASSPIDRDTDTQYF.

This clonotype was found many times. The CDR3 coding sequence is TGCAGTGCTAGAGCCCCTCAATACACTGAAGCTTTCTTT. Amino acid sequence: CSARAPQYTEAFF. The chain has TRBV20-1 and TRBJ1-1, with no clear D. CDR3 length: 13 residues. Between the trimmed V and J ends, which lost 1 base and 3 bases, there was a span of 9 bases. Germline CDR1 and CDR2: DFQATT and SNEGSKA (reference sequence).

This clonotype was detected many times. The chain recombines TRBV6-5 with TRBJ2-3; the D call may be TRBD1 or TRBD2 (6 bases each). Germline V CDR1 and CDR2: MNHEY, SVGAGI. The CDR3 has 15 residues. Trimming shortened V by 4 bases and J by 2 bases, and 13 bases separated the two germline ends. CDR3 sequence: CASSLGGPITDTQYF. CDR3 coding DNA: TGTGCCAGCAGTTTAGGGGGGCCCATCACAGATACGCAGTATTTT.

At least ten counts were recorded for this clonotype. This chain joins TRBV7-2 and TRBJ2-7; weak D call: TRBD2 (6 bases). V was cut by 1 base and J by 3 bases, with 10 bases left in between. The CDR3 has 14 residues. The germline CDR1 and CDR2 sequences are SGHTA and FQGNSA. CDR3 residues: CASSLEAGNYEQYF. The CDR3 DNA reads as TGTGCCAGCAGCTTAGAAGCGGGCAACTACGAGCAGTACTTC.

This clonotype was detected ten times or more. The CDR3: CASRDRGRLNTGELFF. The CDR3 coding sequence is TGTGCCAGCAGAGACAGGGGTCGACTTAACACCGGGGAGCTGTTTTTT. V gene TRBV2 combines with J gene TRBJ2-2, with 8 bases lining up with TRBD1. Germline V gives CDR1 SNHLY, CDR2 FYNNEI. The CDR3 loop spans 16 amino acids. Trimming removed 6 bases from V and 2 bases from J; junction bases left unmatched: 8.

This clonotype was seen at least ten times. This rearrangement joins TRBV5-1 to TRBJ2-1; D is perhaps TRBD1 (6 bases). The CDR3 covers 17 residues. Trimming shortened V by 1 base and J by 8 bases, and 22 bases separated the two germline ends. CDR1 SGHRS and CDR2 YFSETQ come from the germline V gene. The CDR3 spells CASSLNPQGTGFDEQFF. CDR3 sequence (DNA): TGCGCCAGCAGCTTGAACCCACAGGGTACCGGTTTCGATGAGCAGTTCTTC.

This clonotype was picked up many times. V usage is TRBV28 and J usage is TRBJ1-6, with 7 positions matching TRBD1. Germline V gene data show CDR1 as MDHEN and CDR2 as SYDVKM. The ends lost 6 bases at V and 10 bases at J; junction bases unmatched: 9. The CDR3 spans 14 residues. This CDR3 is CASSGTGVWSPLHF. The CDR3 region has the DNA TGTGCCAGCAGCGGCACAGGGGTATGGTCACCCCTCCACTTT.

The chain links TRBV30 to TRBJ2-2; the match to TRBD2 covers 7 bases. The J segment lost 6 bases and the V segment lost 3 bases, leaving 7 bases of the junction unmatched. The CDR3 contains 14 residues. Germline V gives CDR1 GTSNPN, CDR2 SVGIG (reference sequence). The CDR3 is CAWSETSWAGELFF. The CDR3 DNA reads as TGTGCCTGGAGCGAGACTAGCTGGGCCGGGGAGCTGTTTTTT.

The chain has TRBV7-3 and TRBJ2-5; 10 bases align to TRBD2. This CDR3 region has 15 residues. V lost 5 bases and J lost 1; bases outside the gene matches: 4. Germline V gene sequence: CDR1 SGHTA, CDR2 FQGTGA. CDR3 DNA sequence: TGTGCCAGCAGCGCAGCGGGAGGGAGCCAAGAGACCCAGTACTTC. It yields the protein CASSAAGGSQETQYF.